This T cell receptor (beta chain) was observed in a study of blood T cell repertoires in COVID-19. V was cut by 8 bases and J by 6 bases, with 14 bases left in between. CDR1 and CDR2 (germline): LNHDA, SQIVND (reference sequence). This CDR3 region has 13 residues. TCRdb's table, derived via immunoSEQ multiplex PCR, lists solely in-frame clones and lacks some. This sample carries over 85,000 clones, more than 75% of them seen once, and the ten largest clones take roughly 1.1%. J is TRBJ1-5 and V is TRBV19; D is possibly TRBD1 (6 bases). The sequenced sample consisted of peripheral blood. The TCR sequence derives from a human donor in a cohort sampled during active COVID-19. CDR3 nucleotide sequence: TGTGCCAGTCGGGGGGCTTTCGTTCAGCCCCAGCATTTT. Its protein product is CASRGAFVQPQHF.